This TCR beta chain originates from a study of T cells in Graves' hyperthyroidism and ophthalmopathy. Findings and limits, study-wide: The model identified upcoming ophthalmopathy a median about six months ahead of onset.

The CDR3 length is 13 residues. CDR1 is DFQATT and CDR2 is SNEGSKA in the germline V gene (reference sequence). V was clipped by 4 bases and J by 4 bases, with 11 bases between them. A note on this clonotype: What it binds is unknown.

Thyroid ultrasound and orbital computed tomography, with clinical symptoms and serum thyroxine and TRAb, informed diagnoses. The TCR beta CDR3 regions underwent amplification using RNA transcripts as the source. HTBI primers were employed in a first-round RT-PCR of the TCR CDR3. TCRdb re-derived calls from the multiplex PCR reads in MiXCR, one entry per CDR3 protein. Found here are some 720,000 distinct CDR3 sequences, about 16% of them singletons; the top ten hold under 8.5%. The rearrangement joins TRBV20-1 to TRBJ2-1; D not resolved. The sample comprised blood. This sequence was found in a man in his late teens or twenties with Graves' hyperthyroidism. This CDR3 is CSAIGFRYNEQFF. The CDR3 coding sequence is TGCAGTGCTATTGGGTTCAGGTACAATGAGCAGTTCTTC.